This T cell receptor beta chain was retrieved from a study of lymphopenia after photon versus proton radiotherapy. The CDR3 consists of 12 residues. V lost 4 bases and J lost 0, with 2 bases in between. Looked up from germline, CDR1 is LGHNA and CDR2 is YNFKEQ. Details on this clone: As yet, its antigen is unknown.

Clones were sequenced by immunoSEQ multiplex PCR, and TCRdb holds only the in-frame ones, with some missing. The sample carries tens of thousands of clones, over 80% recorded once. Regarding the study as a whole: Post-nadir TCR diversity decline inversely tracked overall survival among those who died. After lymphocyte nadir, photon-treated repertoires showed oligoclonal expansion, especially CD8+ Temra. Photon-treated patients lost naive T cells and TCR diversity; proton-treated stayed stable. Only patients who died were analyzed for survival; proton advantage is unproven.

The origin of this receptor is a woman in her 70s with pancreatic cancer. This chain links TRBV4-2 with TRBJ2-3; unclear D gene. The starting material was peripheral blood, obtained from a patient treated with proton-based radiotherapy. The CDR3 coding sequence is TGTGCCAGCAGCCGGAGCACAGATACGCAGTATTTT. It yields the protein CASSRSTDTQYF.